The source of this T cell receptor (beta chain) is a study of T cell responses to AZD1222 COVID-19 vaccine. Overall study context: Both about-4-week and about-12-week second-dose recipients were combined.

As for this clone: Its antigen is currently unknown.

With 2 bases removed from V and 9 bases from J, the gap between germline ends came to 11 bases. The length of the CDR3 is 13 residues. Germline V gene data show CDR1 as SGHAT and CDR2 as FQNNGV. Study results and caveats: At baseline, seropositivity was found in only six or seven AZD1222 recipients. Spike-specific TCR depth and breadth grew after two AZD1222 doses. It should be noted that donors were predominantly white British and more often female, and clonal diversity was possibly underestimated.

Measured with immunoSEQ multiplex PCR; TCRdb has only the in-frame clones, and not every one. The repertoire has 100,000 to 140,000 clones, more than 80% of them found once; the top ten carry approximately 7%. The sequenced sample was peripheral blood, obtained on day 0 of AZD1222 vaccination. The source of this sequence is an adult in good health. The V and J genes are TRBV11-2 and TRBJ2-1; TRBD1 is a possible D gene (6 bases). CDR3: CASSLRVGGEQFF. The CDR3 DNA is TGTGCCAGCAGCTTAAGAGTAGGGGGTGAGCAGTTCTTC. The whole variable domain, remainder taken from reference TRBV11-2 and TRBJ2-1, is EAGVAQSPRYKIIEKRQSVAFWCNPISGHATLYWYQQILGQGPKLLIQFQNNGVVDDSQLPKDRFSAERLKGVDSTLKIQPAKLEDSAVYLCASSLRVGGEQFFGPGTRLTVL.